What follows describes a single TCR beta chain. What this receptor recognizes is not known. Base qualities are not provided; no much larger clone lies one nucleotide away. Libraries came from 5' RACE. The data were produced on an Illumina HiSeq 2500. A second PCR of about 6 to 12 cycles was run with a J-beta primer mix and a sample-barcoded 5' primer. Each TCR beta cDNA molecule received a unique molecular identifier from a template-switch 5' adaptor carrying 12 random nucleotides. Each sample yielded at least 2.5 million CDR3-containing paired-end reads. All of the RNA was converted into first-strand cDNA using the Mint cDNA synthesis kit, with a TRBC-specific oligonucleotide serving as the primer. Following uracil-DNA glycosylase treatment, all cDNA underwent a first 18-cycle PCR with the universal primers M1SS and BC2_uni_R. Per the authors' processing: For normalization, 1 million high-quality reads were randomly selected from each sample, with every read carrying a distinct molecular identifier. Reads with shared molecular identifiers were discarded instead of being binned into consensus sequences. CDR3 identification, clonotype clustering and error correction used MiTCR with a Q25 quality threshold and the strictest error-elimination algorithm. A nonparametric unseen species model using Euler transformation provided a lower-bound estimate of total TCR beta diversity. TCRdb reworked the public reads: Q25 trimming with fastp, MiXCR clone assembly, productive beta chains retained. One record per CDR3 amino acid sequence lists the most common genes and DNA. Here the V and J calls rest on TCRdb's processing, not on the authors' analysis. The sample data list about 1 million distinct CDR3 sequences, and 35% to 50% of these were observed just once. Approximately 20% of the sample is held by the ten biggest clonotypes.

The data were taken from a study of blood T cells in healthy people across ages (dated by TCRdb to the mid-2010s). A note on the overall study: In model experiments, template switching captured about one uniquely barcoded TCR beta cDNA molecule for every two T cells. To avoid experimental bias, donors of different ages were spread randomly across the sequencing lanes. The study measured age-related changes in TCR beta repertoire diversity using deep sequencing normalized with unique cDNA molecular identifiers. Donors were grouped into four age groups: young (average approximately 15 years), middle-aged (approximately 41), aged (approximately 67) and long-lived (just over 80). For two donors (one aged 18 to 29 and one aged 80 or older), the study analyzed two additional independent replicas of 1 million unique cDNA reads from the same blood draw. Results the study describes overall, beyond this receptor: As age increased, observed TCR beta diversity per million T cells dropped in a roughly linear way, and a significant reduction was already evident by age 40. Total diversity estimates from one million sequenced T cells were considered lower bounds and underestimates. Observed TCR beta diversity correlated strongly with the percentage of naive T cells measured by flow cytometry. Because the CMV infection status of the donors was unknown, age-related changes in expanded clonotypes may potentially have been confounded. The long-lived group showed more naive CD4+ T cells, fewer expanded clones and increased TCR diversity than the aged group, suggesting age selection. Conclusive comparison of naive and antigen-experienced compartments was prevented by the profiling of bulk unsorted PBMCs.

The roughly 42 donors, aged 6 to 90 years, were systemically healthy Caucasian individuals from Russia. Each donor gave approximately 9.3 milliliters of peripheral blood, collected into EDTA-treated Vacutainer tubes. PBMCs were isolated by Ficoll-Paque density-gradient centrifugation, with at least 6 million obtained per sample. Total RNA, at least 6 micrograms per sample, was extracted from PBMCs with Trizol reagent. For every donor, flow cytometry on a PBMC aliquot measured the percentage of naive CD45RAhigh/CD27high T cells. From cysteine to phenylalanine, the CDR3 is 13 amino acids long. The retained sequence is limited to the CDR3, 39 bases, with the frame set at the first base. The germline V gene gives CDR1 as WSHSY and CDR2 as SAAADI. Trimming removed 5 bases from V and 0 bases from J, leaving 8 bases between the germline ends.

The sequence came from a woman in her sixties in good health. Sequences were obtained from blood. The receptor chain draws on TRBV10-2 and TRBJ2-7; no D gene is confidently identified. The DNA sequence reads TGCGCCAGCAGTTATACACCCTCCTACGAGCAGTACTTC. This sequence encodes CASSYTPSYEQYF.